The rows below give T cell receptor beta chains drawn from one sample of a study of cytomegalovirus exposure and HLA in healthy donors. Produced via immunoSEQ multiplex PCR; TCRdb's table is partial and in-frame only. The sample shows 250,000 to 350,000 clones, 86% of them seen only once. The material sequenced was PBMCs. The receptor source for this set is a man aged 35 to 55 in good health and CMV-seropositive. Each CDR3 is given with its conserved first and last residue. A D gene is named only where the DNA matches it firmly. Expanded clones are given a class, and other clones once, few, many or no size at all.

CDR3aa: CASRGTGNQPQHF; CDR3nt: TGTGCCAGCAGGGGGACAGGCAATCAGCCCCAGCATTTT; j_gene: TRBJ1-5; v_gene: TRBV7-9; d_gene: TRBD1; abundance: NA
CDR3aa: CASSEEAGWGVNTEAFF; CDR3nt: TGTGCCAGCAGTGAAGAGGCAGGGTGGGGGGTGAACACTGAAGCTTTCTTT; j_gene: TRBJ1-1; v_gene: TRBV10-3; d_gene: NA; abundance: NA
CDR3aa: CASSTGGIYEQYF; CDR3nt: TGTGCCAGCAGTACGGGGGGCATCTACGAGCAGTACTTC; j_gene: TRBJ2-7; v_gene: TRBV28; d_gene: NA; abundance: NA
CDR3aa: CATSGGTGGNNEKLFF; CDR3nt: TGTGCCACCAGCGGTGGGACAGGGGGTAATAATGAAAAACTGTTTTTT; j_gene: TRBJ1-4; v_gene: TRBV15; d_gene: TRBD1; abundance: once
CDR3aa: CASSSPGTGAYEQYF; CDR3nt: TGTGCCAGCAGCTCCCCCGGGACAGGGGCCTACGAGCAGTACTTC; j_gene: TRBJ2-7; v_gene: TRBV7-9; d_gene: TRBD1; abundance: NA
CDR3aa: CAINEGQGNQPQHF; CDR3nt: TGTGCCATCAATGAGGGACAGGGAAATCAGCCCCAGCATTTT; j_gene: TRBJ1-5; v_gene: TRBV10-3; d_gene: TRBD1; abundance: NA
CDR3aa: CASSFGGYTEAFF; CDR3nt: TGTGCCAGCAGTTTCGGGGGATACACTGAAGCTTTCTTT; j_gene: TRBJ1-1; v_gene: TRBV27; d_gene: NA; abundance: few
CDR3aa: CASSLGVTGNEKLFF; CDR3nt: TGTGCCAGCAGTTTAGGGGTTACAGGGAATGAAAAACTGTTTTTT; j_gene: TRBJ1-4; v_gene: TRBV6-5; d_gene: NA; abundance: NA
CDR3aa: CASSPPGQGTEAFF; CDR3nt: TGTGCCAGCAGTCCCCCGGGACAGGGCACTGAAGCTTTCTTT; j_gene: TRBJ1-1; v_gene: TRBV28; d_gene: TRBD1; abundance: NA
CDR3aa: CASSVGAEVWAEKLFF; CDR3nt: TGTGCCAGCAGCGTGGGGGCTGAGGTATGGGCTGAAAAACTGTTTTTT; j_gene: TRBJ1-4; v_gene: TRBV9; d_gene: NA; abundance: once
CDR3aa: CASSRQIQETQYF; CDR3nt: TGTGCCAGCAGCCGACAGATACAAGAGACCCAGTACTTC; j_gene: TRBJ2-5; v_gene: TRBV5-4; d_gene: NA; abundance: NA
CDR3aa: CASSLTGLAGGAYEQYF; CDR3nt: TGTGCCAGCAGTTTAACCGGACTAGCGGGAGGGGCCTACGAGCAGTACTTC; j_gene: TRBJ2-7; v_gene: TRBV28; d_gene: TRBD2; abundance: NA
CDR3aa: CASRGGPGTGGSTGELFF; CDR3nt: TGTGCCAGCAGGGGCGGCCCTGGGACAGGGGGCTCAACCGGGGAGCTGTTTTTT; j_gene: TRBJ2-2; v_gene: TRBV5-4; d_gene: TRBD1; abundance: NA
CDR3aa: CASSLLGLAGGYTF; CDR3nt: TGTGCCAGCAGTTTGCTAGGTCTGGCGGGCGGCTACACCTTC; j_gene: TRBJ1-2; v_gene: TRBV27; d_gene: NA; abundance: NA
CDR3aa: CASSAGTSGRHNEQFF; CDR3nt: TGCGCCAGCAGCGCCGGGACTAGCGGGAGACACAATGAGCAGTTCTTC; j_gene: TRBJ2-1; v_gene: TRBV5-1; d_gene: TRBD2; abundance: NA
CDR3aa: CAISESTGRETQYF; CDR3nt: TGTGCCATCAGTGAGTCGACAGGGCGGGAGACCCAGTACTTC; j_gene: TRBJ2-5; v_gene: TRBV10-3; d_gene: TRBD1; abundance: NA
CDR3aa: CASSISGTPTDTQYF; CDR3nt: TGTGCCAGCAGCATCAGCGGCACCCCCACAGATACGCAGTATTTT; j_gene: TRBJ2-3; v_gene: TRBV9; d_gene: NA; abundance: NA
CDR3aa: CASSPGTGKAYEQYF; CDR3nt: TGTGCCAGCAGTCCCGGGACAGGTAAAGCCTACGAGCAGTACTTC; j_gene: TRBJ2-7; v_gene: TRBV27; d_gene: TRBD1; abundance: NA
CDR3aa: CATSRGVAETSTDTQYF; CDR3nt: TGTGCCACCAGCAGAGGGGTAGCGGAAACTAGCACAGATACGCAGTATTTT; j_gene: TRBJ2-3; v_gene: TRBV15; d_gene: NA; abundance: NA
CDR3aa: CASSQDGDSFFYEQYF; CDR3nt: TGCGCCAGCAGCCAAGATGGGGACAGCTTCTTCTACGAGCAGTACTTC; j_gene: TRBJ2-7; v_gene: TRBV4-3; d_gene: TRBD1; abundance: few
CDR3aa: CASSLSRVDTQYF; CDR3nt: TGTGCCAGCAGTTTATCACGGGTTGATACGCAGTATTTT; j_gene: TRBJ2-3; v_gene: TRBV27; d_gene: NA; abundance: NA
CDR3aa: CASSLGTDYEQYF; CDR3nt: TGTGCCAGCAGCTTGGGGACAGACTACGAGCAGTACTTC; j_gene: TRBJ2-7; v_gene: TRBV11-2; d_gene: TRBD1; abundance: NA
CDR3aa: CASSFVSGSSYEQYF; CDR3nt: TGTGCCAGCAGCTTCGTTAGCGGGAGCTCCTACGAGCAGTACTTC; j_gene: TRBJ2-7; v_gene: TRBV7-2; d_gene: TRBD2; abundance: NA